The source of this T cell receptor beta chain is a study of blood T cell repertoires in COVID-19. Turning to the study itself: T cells, B-cell-depleted T cells, or PBMCs provided the cDNA or gDNA that served as material.

Trimming cost V 4 bases and J 5 bases; bases outside gene matches: 17. The CDR3 contains 17 residues. Germline CDR1 and CDR2: MNHEY and SMNVEV (reference sequence). Here immunoSEQ multiplex PCR was the method, and the copy in TCRdb shows in-frame clones only, minus some. This sample has some 300,000 clones, with approximately 90% found just once. The chain joins TRBV27 to TRBJ2-7; TRBD1 matches 7 bases. Sequencing was performed on peripheral blood. The clonotype originates from a woman aged 30 to 39 who had recovered from COVID-19. For the CDR3, the DNA is TGTGCCAGCAGTTCATATTATCCGCCCCGGGACAGCGACGAGCAGTACTTC. Its protein product is CASSSYYPPRDSDEQYF.